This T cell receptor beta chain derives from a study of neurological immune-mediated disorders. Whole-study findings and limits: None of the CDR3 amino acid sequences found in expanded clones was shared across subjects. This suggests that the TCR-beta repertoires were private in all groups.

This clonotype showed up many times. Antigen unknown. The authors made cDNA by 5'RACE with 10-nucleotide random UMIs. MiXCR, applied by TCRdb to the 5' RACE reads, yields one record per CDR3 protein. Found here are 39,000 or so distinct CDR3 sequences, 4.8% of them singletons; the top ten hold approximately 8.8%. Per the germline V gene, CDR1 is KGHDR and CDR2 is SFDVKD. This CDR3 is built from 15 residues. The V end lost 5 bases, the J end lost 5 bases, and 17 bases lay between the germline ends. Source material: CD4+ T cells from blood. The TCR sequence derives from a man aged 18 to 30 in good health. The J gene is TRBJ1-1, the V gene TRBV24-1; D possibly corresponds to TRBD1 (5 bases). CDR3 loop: CATSAGILGDTEAFF. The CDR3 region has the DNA TGTGCCACCAGTGCCGGGATCCTGGGGGATACTGAAGCTTTCTTT.